A single TCR beta chain is shown here with its context. What antigen it recognizes has not been identified. Nothing much larger sits one base from this clone, and base qualities are not available. The entry originates in a study of T cell responses to AZD1222 COVID-19 vaccine (dated by TCRdb to the early 2020s). Some background on the complete study: AZD1222 recipients with second doses at about 4 weeks or about 12 weeks were pooled, because spike-specific TCR depth and breadth did not differ between schedules. Enrollment into the trials was organized by age into subgroups of 18-55, 56-69 and 70-plus years, and those subgroups contained roughly 150, 30 and 60 TCR-sequenced participants, respectively. A total of over 230 trial participants underwent TCR sequencing, of whom roughly 210 had received two doses of AZD1222 and approximately 26 had received two doses of the MenACWY control vaccine. Overall study outcomes, separate from this receptor: Conclusions about previously exposed vaccinees are limited, since just five or six AZD1222 recipients were seropositive for SARS-CoV-2 at baseline. Vaccine-associated CD4 TCRs spanned the whole spike protein, with dominant responses in regions 160-218 and 743-854. No day 14 peak-response samples were available, so repertoires were characterized only after the peak T cell response. Most participants were white British and females outnumbered males, and the authors suggested that clonal diversity may have been underestimated. In the small 56-69-year group, the increase in depth fell short of significance, most likely because of low power. Nearly half of unique spike-specific TCRs reportedly recognized epitopes outside regions mutated in the B.1.351 and B.1.1.7 variants. After two AZD1222 doses, spike-specific TCR breadth and depth were significantly higher than at day 0 and than in MenACWY recipients.

The CDR3 regions of human TCRbeta chains were analyzed by immunosequencing. On the study's bioinformatics: TCRs in the repertoires were compared against a reference library of SARS-CoV-2-specific TCRs that had been generated with the MIRA antigen-specificity platform. Breadth was defined as the fraction of unique TCRs that were SARS-CoV-2-associated, and depth was defined as the fraction of total T cells that were SARS-CoV-2-associated. Using the MIRA data, each spike-specific TCR was mapped to the spike region that the TCR reacts to and placed in a CD4 or CD8 class. Log10-transformed breadth and depth values were compared by one-way ANOVA with Sidak's multiple comparisons tests. This immuneACCESS table, as held by TCRdb, lists in-frame sequences with V and J called but not all clones. Of the missing ones, under half trace to an unresolved V gene in checked studies; the others have no known cause. The V and J calls and clone size are taken from that table; D and trimming were inferred from the DNA. The sample table records around 120,000 clones; about nine tenths of these occur just once. The top ten clonotypes cover 4% to 5.5% of the sample.

The time point label, as the study defines it: baseline before first vaccination. Samples from vaccinated people were obtained from the UK trials COV001 and COV002, which included a single-blind randomized controlled phase 2/3 trial of AZD1222 (ChAdOx1 nCoV-19) in healthy adults. For TCRbeta chain sequencing, PBMC samples were collected from trial participants at day 0 and at day 28 after the second dose. CDR1 SNHLY and CDR2 FYNNEI are derived from the germline V gene. The CDR3 has 14 amino acids, counting the end cysteine and phenylalanine. Of all the DNA, just the CDR3 is kept, 42 bases in frame from base 1. The germline ends are 17 bases apart after V is trimmed by 6 bases and J by 8 bases.

Here the sequenced sample was peripheral blood, taken on day 0 of AZD1222 vaccination. The receptor comes from an adult in good health. The chain employs TRBV2 and TRBJ2-1; TRBD1 might be the D gene, on 5 matching bases. Here is the DNA: TGTGCCAGCAGCGGCCCTTGGCAGGGCGATGAGCAGTTCTTC. It specifies CASSGPWQGDEQFF.